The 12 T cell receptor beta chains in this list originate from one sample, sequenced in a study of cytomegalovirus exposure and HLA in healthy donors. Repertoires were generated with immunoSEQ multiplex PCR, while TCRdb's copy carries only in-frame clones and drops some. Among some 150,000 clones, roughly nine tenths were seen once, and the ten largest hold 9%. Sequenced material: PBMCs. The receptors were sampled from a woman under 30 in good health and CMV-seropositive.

In DNA form, the CDR3 reads TGTGCCAGCAGCCCCTTTGGGACAGGTCTATATGGCTACACCTTC. As protein: CASSPFGTGLYGYTF. The chain has TRBV27 and TRBJ1-2; 8 bases line up with TRBD1. With 6 bases clipped from V and 5 bases from J, the junction kept 11 bases outside the gene matches. CDR3 length: 15 residues. Per germline, CDR1 MNHEY and CDR2 SMNVEV (reference sequence).

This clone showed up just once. DNA for the CDR3: TGTGCCAGCAGTTTGATTCGTCATCCCAGGGCCGGGGAGCTGTTTTTT. Translation: CASSLIRHPRAGELFF. The rearrangement uses TRBV27 and TRBJ2-2, with D possibly matching TRBD1 (5 bases). CDR1 and CDR2 (germline): MNHEY, SMNVEV (reference sequence). CDR3 length equals 16 residues. Trimming left V 3 bases short and J 6 bases short, with 17 bases between.

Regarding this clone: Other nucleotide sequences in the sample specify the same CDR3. The CDR3, as DNA: TGCAGCGTTGAAGGCAGGTTGAACACTGAAGCTTTCTTT. Translation: CSVEGRLNTEAFF. The J gene is TRBJ1-1, the V gene TRBV29-1, with D uncertain. Trimming shortened V by 1 base and J by 0 bases, and 6 bases separated the two germline ends. The CDR3 has 13 amino acids. CDR1 and CDR2 (germline): SQVTM, ANQGSEA.

The CDR3, as DNA: TGTGCTAGTGGTTTGGTACTAAGAGGGCTGAACACTGAAGCTTTCTTT. Protein product: CASGLVLRGLNTEAFF. The chain carries TRBV12-5 and TRBJ1-1; D is undetermined. V lost 0 bases, J lost 0 bases, and 11 bases lay in between. Per the germline V gene, CDR1 is LGHNT and CDR2 is FRNRAP. The CDR3 spans 16 residues.

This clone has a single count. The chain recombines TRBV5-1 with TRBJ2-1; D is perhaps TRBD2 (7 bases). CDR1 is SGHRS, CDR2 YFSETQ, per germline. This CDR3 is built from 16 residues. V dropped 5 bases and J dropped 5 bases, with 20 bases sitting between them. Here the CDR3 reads CASSPQWGGLDNEQFF. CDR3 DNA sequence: TGCGCCAGCAGTCCCCAGTGGGGGGGGCTAGACAATGAGCAGTTCTTC. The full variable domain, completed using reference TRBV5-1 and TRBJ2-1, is KAGVTQTPRYLIKTRGQQVTLSCSPISGHRSVSWYQQTPGQGLQFLFEYFSETQRNKGNFPGRFSGRQFSNSRSEMNVSTLELGDSALYLCASSPQWGGLDNEQFFGPGTRLTVL.

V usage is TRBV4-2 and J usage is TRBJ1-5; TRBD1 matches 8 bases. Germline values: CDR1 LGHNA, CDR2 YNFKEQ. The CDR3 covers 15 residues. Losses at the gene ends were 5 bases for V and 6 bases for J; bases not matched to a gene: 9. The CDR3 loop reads CASSYLGQGRQPQHF. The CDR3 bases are TGTGCCAGCAGCTACCTCGGACAGGGCCGTCAGCCCCAGCATTTT.

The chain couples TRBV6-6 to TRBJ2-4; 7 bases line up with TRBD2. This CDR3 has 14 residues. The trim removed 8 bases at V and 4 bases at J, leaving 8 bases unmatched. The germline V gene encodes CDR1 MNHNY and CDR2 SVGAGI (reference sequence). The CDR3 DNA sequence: TGTGCCAGCGGACCCCCGGGACTAAAAAACATTCAGTACTTC. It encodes CASGPPGLKNIQYF.

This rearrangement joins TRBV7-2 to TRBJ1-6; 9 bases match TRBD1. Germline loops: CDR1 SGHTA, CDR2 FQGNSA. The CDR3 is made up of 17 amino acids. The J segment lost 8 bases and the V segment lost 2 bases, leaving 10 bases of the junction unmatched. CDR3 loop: CASSLNLGGQGHSPLHF. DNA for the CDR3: TGTGCCAGCAGCTTAAATCTGGGGGGACAGGGCCATTCACCCCTCCACTTT.

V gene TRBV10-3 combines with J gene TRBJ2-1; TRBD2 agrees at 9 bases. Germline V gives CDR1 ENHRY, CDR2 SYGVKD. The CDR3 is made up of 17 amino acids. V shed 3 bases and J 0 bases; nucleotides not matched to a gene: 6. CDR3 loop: CAISEEAGGFSYNEQFF. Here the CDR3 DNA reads TGTGCCATCAGTGAAGAAGCGGGGGGCTTCTCCTACAATGAGCAGTTCTTC.

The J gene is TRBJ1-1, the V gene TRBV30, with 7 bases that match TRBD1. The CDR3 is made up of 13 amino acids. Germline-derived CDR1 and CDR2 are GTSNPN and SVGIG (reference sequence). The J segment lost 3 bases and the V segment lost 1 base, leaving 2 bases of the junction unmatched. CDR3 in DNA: TGTGCCTGGAGTGAGGGGGCGGACACTGAAGCTTTCTTT. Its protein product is CAWSEGADTEAFF.

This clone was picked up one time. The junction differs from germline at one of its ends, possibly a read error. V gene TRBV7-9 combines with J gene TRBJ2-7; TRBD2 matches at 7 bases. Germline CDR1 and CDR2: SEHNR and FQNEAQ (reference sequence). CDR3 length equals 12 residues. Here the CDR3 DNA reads TGTGCCAGCAGCTTACCGAGCGGGGTACAGGACTTC. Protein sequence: CASSLPSGVQDF.

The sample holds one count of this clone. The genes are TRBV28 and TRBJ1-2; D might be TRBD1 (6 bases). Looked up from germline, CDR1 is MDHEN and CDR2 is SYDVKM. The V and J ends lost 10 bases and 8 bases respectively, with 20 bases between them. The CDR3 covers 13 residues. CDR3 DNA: TGTGCCATCGAATTAACAGGGTTATACGGCTACACCTTC. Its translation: CAIELTGLYGYTF.